In its sample, the clone carrying this T cell receptor delta chain was seen a few times. TCRdb lists the protein of a much larger clone for this DNA, which differs at residue 14, so this is likely a read error; the protein given here is translated from the DNA itself. TCRdb made new clone calls on the multiplex PCR reads using CATT. This table has 90,000 to 95,000 delta-chain clones, 0.9% to 1% appearing once. The data were obtained in a study of γδ T cells in repeated Plasmodium falciparum infection. Study details: Each infection was followed by sampling at 21 days, plus baseline and some pre-infection draws.

This receptor was identified in a pool of human donors (malaria-infected and uninfected, not separated). The specimen was gamma-delta T cells from blood.

The CDR3 region has the DNA TGTGCTCTTGGGGGGCCTACGGGTGGGGGATACGCGACGAGACGTCCGACCGATAAACTCATCTTT. This encodes CALGGPTGGGYATRRPTDKLIF. V is TRDV1 and J is TRDJ1; TRDD3 matches at 11 bases. V was pared by 4 bases and J by 2 bases, with 24 bases of the junction left unmatched. The CDR3 has 22 residues. The germline V gene encodes CDR1 TSWWSYY and CDR2 QGS.